Below, 10 T cell receptor beta chains from the same sample are listed, as sequenced in a study of shared clonotypes between healthy human individuals. Here immunoSEQ multiplex PCR was the method, and the copy in TCRdb shows in-frame clones only, minus some. The sample comprises some 2,000,000 clones, about 95% of which are singletons, and 1% to 1.3% rests with the top ten. Naive CD8 cells were CD45RO-negative, positively selected for CCR7, excluding terminally differentiated effector memory CD45RA+ cells. Material: naive CD8+ T cells sorted from blood. The source is a man aged 18 to 35 in good health.

V and J are TRBV7-9 and TRBJ2-5; D might be TRBD2 (6 bases). V lost 5 bases and J lost 5, with 12 bases in between. The CDR3 is made up of 13 amino acids. Germline CDR1 SEHNR, CDR2 FQNEAQ (reference sequence). The CDR3 is CASSGGSPETQYF. The CDR3 nucleotides read TGTGCCAGCAGCGGAGGGAGCCCGGAGACCCAGTACTTC. The complete variable domain, with remaining parts taken from reference TRBV7-9 and TRBJ2-5, reads DTGVSQNPRHKITKRGQNVTFRCDPISEHNRLYWYRQTLGQGPEFLTYFQNEAQLEKSRLLSDRFSAERPKGSFSTLEIQRTEQGDSAMYLCASSGGSPETQYFGPGTRLLVL.

The rearrangement joins TRBV2 to TRBJ2-1, with 9 bases identical to TRBD2. V lost 1 base and J lost 8; bases outside the gene matches: 9. The CDR3 loop spans 16 amino acids. Germline V CDR1 and CDR2: SNHLY, FYNNEI. CDR3 coding DNA: TGTGCCAGCAGTGAAGGGATAGCGGGAGCGGTGTATGAGCAGTTCTTC. Amino acid sequence: CASSEGIAGAVYEQFF.

The chain has TRBV6-6 and TRBJ1-3; 8 bases line up with TRBD1. Germline trimming cut 5 bases from V and 2 bases from J; bases unmatched to any gene: 5. The CDR3 runs to 15 residues. CDR1 is MNHNY, CDR2 SVGAGI, per germline (reference sequence). CDR3 residues: CASSDRGIAGNTIYF. DNA for the CDR3: TGTGCCAGCAGTGACAGGGGAATCGCTGGAAACACCATATATTTT.

The rearrangement uses TRBV6-6 and TRBJ2-7; D might be TRBD2 (5 bases). Trimming took off 6 bases at V and 4 bases at J, with 10 bases between the two ends. The CDR3 is made up of 12 amino acids. In germline, CDR1 is MNHNY, CDR2 SVGAGI (reference sequence). The CDR3 DNA is TGTGCCAGCAGGGACTGGGGATACGAGCAGTACTTC. Translated, it gives CASRDWGYEQYF.

The chain recombines TRBV7-2 with TRBJ1-2, with 7 bases lining up with TRBD1. Germline V gene data show CDR1 as SGHTA and CDR2 as FQGNSA. V shed 5 bases, J shed 6 bases, and the junction held 0 bases outside the gene matches. This CDR3 is built from 11 residues. Written as DNA, the CDR3 is TGTGCCAGCAGCCAGGGGGATGGCTACACCTTC. This codes for CASSQGDGYTF.

Comments on this clone: This same CDR3 is encoded by further DNA sequences in the sample. The chain uses TRBV25-1 and TRBJ1-2; D unresolved. The CDR3 runs 14 residues. V lost 3 bases, J lost 5 bases, and 13 bases lay in between. The germline V gene has CDR1 MGHDK and CDR2 SYGVNS. The CDR3 nucleotides are TGTGCCAGCAGTGAGGTGGGAACCGGGTATGGCTACACCTTC. Its translation: CASSEVGTGYGYTF.

The V and J genes are TRBV28 and TRBJ2-1; no clear D. The germline gives CDR1 MDHEN, CDR2 SYDVKM. The CDR3 sequence is 13 residues long. V lost 2 bases to trimming and J lost 3 bases, with 5 bases between them. The CDR3 is CASSLQNYNEQFF. The CDR3 region has the DNA TGTGCCAGCAGTTTACAGAACTACAATGAGCAGTTCTTC.

Note on this clone: Other DNA variants within this sample encode the same CDR3. In nucleotides, the CDR3 is TGTGCCAGCAGTTACCCCGGGGGAACTGAAGCTTTCTTT. This sequence encodes CASSYPGGTEAFF. This rearrangement joins TRBV6-5 to TRBJ1-1; a weak D match, TRBD1 (5 bases). Germline lookup yields CDR1 MNHEY and CDR2 SVGAGI. V lost 2 bases and J 5 bases, leaving 9 bases between the germline ends. The CDR3 is 13 residues long.

V and J are TRBV28 and TRBJ1-5; D gene ambiguous. CDR3 size: 13 residues. The germline gives CDR1 MDHEN, CDR2 SYDVKM. V dropped 3 bases and J dropped 5 bases, with 8 bases sitting between them. The CDR3 DNA reads TGTGCCAGCAGTTTGGGATCCTATCAGCCCCAGCATTTT. This encodes CASSLGSYQPQHF. Using reference TRBV28 and TRBJ1-5 for the parts outside the CDR3, the full variable domain is DVKVTQSSRYLVKRTGEKVFLECVQDMDHENMFWYRQDPGLGLRLIYFSYDVKMKEKGDIPEGYSVSREKKERFSLILESASTNQTSMYLCASSLGSYQPQHFGDGTRLSIL.

This sequence joins TRBV28 and TRBJ1-2, with 9 bases identical to TRBD1. This CDR3 is 14 amino acids long. Germline CDR1 MDHEN, CDR2 SYDVKM. V shed 4 bases and J 6 bases; nucleotides not matched to a gene: 6. The CDR3 coding sequence is TGTGCCAGCAGTTCGGGGACAGGGCGAGATGGCTACACCTTC. Translated: CASSSGTGRDGYTF.